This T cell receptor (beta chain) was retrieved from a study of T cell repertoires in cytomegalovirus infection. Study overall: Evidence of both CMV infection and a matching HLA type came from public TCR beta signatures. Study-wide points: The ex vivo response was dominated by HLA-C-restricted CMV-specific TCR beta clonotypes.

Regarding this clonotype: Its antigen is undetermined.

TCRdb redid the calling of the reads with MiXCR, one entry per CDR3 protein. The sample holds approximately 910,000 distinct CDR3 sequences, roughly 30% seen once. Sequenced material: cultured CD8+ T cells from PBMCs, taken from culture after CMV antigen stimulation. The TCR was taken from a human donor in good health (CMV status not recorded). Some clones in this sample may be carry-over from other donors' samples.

The CDR3 protein is CASSLNTPSNQPQHF. The DNA for the CDR3 is TGTGCCAGCAGTTTAAATACGCCTAGCAATCAGCCCCAGCATTTT. The J gene is TRBJ1-5, the V gene TRBV6-5; unclear D gene. Germline CDR1 and CDR2: MNHEY and SVGAGI. The CDR3 extends over 15 amino acids. Trimming cost V 4 bases and J 0 bases, with 10 bases left between them.